Below are 31 T cell receptor beta chains sequenced from a single sample in a study of OX40 agonist ivuxolimab in advanced cancers. Sequencing used immunoSEQ multiplex PCR; TCRdb keeps in-frame clones, though not all of them. Here the sample spans some 58,000 clones, about 90% being singletons. Specimen: CD4+ or CD8+ T cells sorted from blood, collected in a trial of the OX40 agonist ivuxolimab. These receptors all stem from an adult with an advanced solid tumor such as melanoma, head and neck, liver or kidney cancer.

The chain uses TRBV28 and TRBJ1-1; no reliable D call. CDR1 is MDHEN and CDR2 is SYDVKM in the germline V gene. The CDR3 extends over 16 amino acids. V shed 1 base and J shed 6 bases, with 18 bases lying between them. The CDR3 sequence: CASSLYMTALFAEAFF. In DNA form, the CDR3 reads TGTGCCAGCAGTTTATACATGACGGCACTTTTCGCTGAAGCTTTCTTT.

This chain connects TRBV6-6 to TRBJ2-5; no clear D. The V end lost 7 bases, the J end lost 5 bases, and 17 bases lay between the germline ends. The CDR3 has 14 amino acids. CDR1 and CDR2 (germline): MNHNY, SVGAGI (reference sequence). Here the CDR3 reads CASTPRGAGETQYF. The CDR3 DNA is TGTGCCAGCACACCTCGTGGAGCCGGGGAGACCCAGTACTTC.

This chain connects TRBV6-5 to TRBJ1-6; D may be TRBD1 (6 bases). Germline V lookup: CDR1 MNHEY, CDR2 SVGAGI. There are 14 residues in the CDR3. The germline V and J ends were trimmed by 6 bases and 2 bases, with 8 bases remaining between them. The CDR3 nucleotides are TGTGCCAGCAGGCGGACAGCCTATAATTCACCCCTCCACTTT. This translates into CASRRTAYNSPLHF.

The genes are TRBV9 and TRBJ1-2, with D unresolved. The CDR3 sequence is 11 residues long. The V gene's germline CDR1 is SGDLS and CDR2 YYNGEE. V gave up 3 bases and J gave up 2 bases, with 2 bases separating them. The CDR3 nucleotides are TGTGCCAGCAGCGAGAACTATGGCTACACCTTC. Translating it yields CASSENYGYTF.

V usage is TRBV5-1 and J usage is TRBJ2-7; no clear D gene. V lost 0 bases, J lost 0 bases, and 13 bases lay in between. In germline, CDR1 is SGHRS, CDR2 YFSETQ. This CDR3 has 16 residues. The CDR3 loop reads CASSLGGPDLSYEQYF. CDR3 sequence (DNA): TGCGCCAGCAGCTTGGGTGGACCCGATCTCTCCTACGAGCAGTACTTC.

This clone appeared once. The J gene is TRBJ1-3, the V gene TRBV7-6; D is perhaps TRBD1 (5 bases). This CDR3 spans 16 amino acids. V was trimmed by 6 bases and J by 4 bases, leaving 19 bases between them. Germline CDR1 SGHVS, CDR2 FNYEAQ. CDR3 loop: CASSPVGWGPGNTIYF. The CDR3 DNA reads as TGTGCCAGCAGTCCCGTTGGATGGGGCCCCGGAAACACCATATATTTT. Using reference TRBV7-6 and TRBJ1-3 for the parts outside the CDR3, the full variable domain is GAGVSQSPRYKVTKRGQDVALRCDPISGHVSLYWYRQALGQGPEFLTYFNYEAQQDKSGLPNDRFSAERPEGSISTLTIQRTEQRDSAMYRCASSPVGWGPGNTIYFGEGSWLTVV.

The chain links TRBV5-1 to TRBJ1-3, with D tentatively TRBD1 (6 bases). The V and J ends lost 3 bases and 0 bases respectively, with 13 bases between them. CDR3 length: 16 residues. Germline V gene lookup returns CDR1 SGHRS and CDR2 YFSETQ. CDR3 DNA sequence: TGCGCCAGCAGCTCTTCGGGACACCTCTCTGGAAACACCATATATTTT. It is translated as CASSSSGHLSGNTIYF.

This clone was recorded a few times. The CDR3 DNA sequence: TGTGCCAGCAGCTTAGCTGGAGAGGATAGTAACTATGGCTACACCTTC. Its translation is CASSLAGEDSNYGYTF. The V gene is TRBV13, the J gene TRBJ1-2; D remains unclear. Germline lookup yields CDR1 PRHDT and CDR2 FYEKMQ (reference sequence). This CDR3 spans 16 amino acids. V lost 1 base, J lost 1 base, and 13 bases lay in between.

The chain recombines TRBV5-4 with TRBJ2-5; D gene ambiguous. In germline, CDR1 is SGHNT, CDR2 YYREEE (reference sequence). The CDR3 length is 14 residues. Trimming removed 4 bases from V and 1 base from J, with 11 bases in between. CDR3 sequence: CASSEGRFQETQYF. CDR3 nucleotide sequence: TGTGCCAGCAGCGAAGGACGGTTCCAAGAGACCCAGTACTTC.

This rearrangement joins TRBV5-1 to TRBJ2-7; no firm D call. This CDR3 contains 14 residues. V was cut by 2 bases and J by 4 bases, with 13 bases left in between. The germline CDR1 and CDR2 sequences are SGHRS and YFSETQ. CDR3 protein: CASSFRTENYEQYF. The DNA for the CDR3 is TGCGCCAGCAGCTTCCGGACGGAAAATTACGAGCAGTACTTC.

J is TRBJ2-4 and V is TRBV29-1; 10 nucleotides agree with TRBD2. This CDR3 region has 14 residues. The trim removed 5 bases at V and 1 base at J, leaving 2 bases unmatched. Germline V lookup: CDR1 SQVTM, CDR2 ANQGSEA. The CDR3 protein is CSVSGRAAKNIQYF. Here the CDR3 DNA reads TGCAGCGTTAGCGGGAGGGCGGCCAAAAACATTCAGTACTTC.

CDR3 protein: CASSAPDPNTEAFF. The CDR3 nucleotides are TGTGCCAGCAGCGCACCCGATCCGAACACTGAAGCTTTCTTT. The chain combines TRBV9 with TRBJ1-1; no firm D call. The V and J ends lost 3 bases and 1 base respectively, with 10 bases between them. Germline V gene lookup returns CDR1 SGDLS and CDR2 YYNGEE. The CDR3 covers 14 residues.

The genes are TRBV10-1 and TRBJ2-3, with 7 nucleotides matching TRBD1. CDR1 WNHNN and CDR2 SYGVQD come from the germline V gene (reference sequence). After removal of 2 bases from V and 4 bases from J, the junction contained 0 bases not matched to a gene. The CDR3 is 13 residues long. The CDR3 DNA follows: TGCGCCAGCAGTGAGACAGGGGCAGATACGCAGTATTTT. Amino acid sequence: CASSETGADTQYF.

This clone has only a few counts. The limits of the CDR3 on the DNA are not certain, so only TCRdb's listed CDR3 is given. The chain combines TRBV2 with TRBJ2-7; TRBD1, the D gene given by the table, was not confirmed from the DNA. 12 amino acids form the CDR3, both terminal residues included. Per the germline V gene, CDR1 is SNHLY and CDR2 is FYNNEI. CDR3 sequence reads: CASSVGQGALGV.

The chain employs TRBV28 and TRBJ2-5; 9 bases agree with TRBD1. The CDR3 has 16 residues. Germline V gene sequence: CDR1 MDHEN, CDR2 SYDVKM. V trimming: 6 bases; J trimming: 5 bases; junction bases outside the gene matches: 13. CDR3 amino acids: CASSRYRGQGWETQYF. CDR3 sequence (DNA): TGTGCCAGCAGCCGGTACAGGGGGCAGGGGTGGGAGACCCAGTACTTC. The whole variable domain, remainder taken from reference TRBV28 and TRBJ2-5, is DVKVTQSSRYLVKRTGEKVFLECVQDMDHENMFWYRQDPGLGLRLIYFSYDVKMKEKGDIPEGYSVSREKKERFSLILESASTNQTSMYLCASSRYRGQGWETQYFGPGTRLLVL.

The rearrangement links TRBV6-5 to TRBJ2-3, with TRBD1 identical over 8 bases. The CDR3 spans 14 residues. The germline V gene encodes CDR1 MNHEY and CDR2 SVGAGI. Trimming at V came to 6 bases and at J to 1 base, leaving 3 bases not matched to a gene. The chain's CDR3 is CASRPTGGTDTQYF. Here the CDR3 DNA reads TGTGCCAGCAGACCGACAGGGGGCACAGATACGCAGTATTTT.

The chain joins TRBV2 to TRBJ2-5; 8 bases match TRBD1. Germline values: CDR1 SNHLY, CDR2 FYNNEI. The CDR3 runs 13 residues. V trimming: 5 bases; J trimming: 3 bases; junction bases outside the gene matches: 2. CDR3 coding DNA: TGTGCCAGCAGTTTGGACAGGGAAGAGACCCAGTACTTC. It specifies CASSLDREETQYF.

The chain recombines TRBV5-1 with TRBJ1-1; D ambiguous. This CDR3 contains 14 residues. From germline, CDR1 is SGHRS and CDR2 YFSETQ. Trimming removed 5 bases at V and 2 bases at J, with 13 bases between. The CDR3 DNA reads TGCGCCAGCAGTCTTGGCCAGAGAAACACTGAAGCTTTCTTT. Its translation: CASSLGQRNTEAFF. The variable domain in full, completed from reference TRBV5-1 and TRBJ1-1, reads KAGVTQTPRYLIKTRGQQVTLSCSPISGHRSVSWYQQTPGQGLQFLFEYFSETQRNKGNFPGRFSGRQFSNSRSEMNVSTLELGDSALYLCASSLGQRNTEAFFGQGTRLTVV.

This sequence joins TRBV2 and TRBJ1-4; D is unresolved. There are 12 residues in the CDR3. V gave up 6 bases and J gave up 4 bases, with 6 bases separating them. Germline V lookup: CDR1 SNHLY, CDR2 FYNNEI. The CDR3 loop reads CASRPNNEKLFF. The DNA of the CDR3 is TGTGCCAGCAGACCCAATAATGAAAAACTGTTTTTT.

The CDR3 sequence: CASSPGGLEKLFF. In DNA form, the CDR3 reads TGTGCCAGCTCACCCGGAGGGTTGGAAAAACTGTTTTTT. The chain carries TRBV18 and TRBJ1-4, with D unresolved. The CDR3 has 13 amino acids. Trimming took off 3 bases at V and 8 bases at J, with 10 bases between the two ends. Germline V lookup: CDR1 KGHSH, CDR2 LQKENI.

The gene calls are TRBV21-1 and TRBJ2-7; the table names TRBD1, a call not compared with the DNA. TRBV21-1 is a pseudogene segment. This CDR3 contains 15 residues. CDR3 loop: CASSPGQGSSYEQYF. DNA for the CDR3: TGTGCCAGCAGCCCAGGACAGGGGAGCTCCTACGAGCAGTACTTC.

The gene calls are TRBV28 and TRBJ2-3, with unresolved D. Looked up from germline, CDR1 is MDHEN and CDR2 is SYDVKM. This CDR3 has 13 residues. Trimming took off 3 bases at V and 3 bases at J, with 7 bases between the two ends. CDR3 region: CASSFEATDTQYF. In DNA, the CDR3 is TGTGCCAGCAGTTTCGAAGCGACAGATACGCAGTATTTT.

The chain uses TRBV6-1 and TRBJ2-1, with a weak D call TRBD2 (6 bases). The CDR3 is 16 residues long. V was shortened by 4 bases and J by 3 bases, with 16 bases between the two germline ends. The germline gives CDR1 MNHNS, CDR2 SASEGT. The DNA for the CDR3 is TGTGCCAGCAGTGCTGTGGGGACCGGGAGCTACAATGAGCAGTTCTTC. Amino acid sequence: CASSAVGTGSYNEQFF.

The CDR3 DNA reads TGTGCCAGCTCACCACGACCCAGAGGTGCTGGAAACACCATATATTTT. Translated: CASSPRPRGAGNTIYF. V gene TRBV18 combines with J gene TRBJ1-3; unclear D gene. V lost 1 base, J lost 2 bases, and 12 bases lay in between. The length of the CDR3 is 16 residues. The germline gives CDR1 KGHSH, CDR2 LQKENI. The variable domain in full, completed from reference TRBV18 and TRBJ1-3, reads NAGVMQNPRHLVRRRGQEARLRCSPMKGHSHVYWYRQLPEEGLKFMVYLQKENIIDESGMPKERFSAEFPKEGPSILRIQQVVRGDSAAYFCASSPRPRGAGNTIYFGEGSWLTVV.

The chain is built from TRBV19 and TRBJ2-2, with 7 bases identical to TRBD2. With V trimmed by 3 bases and J by 2 bases, 3 bases remained unmatched. This CDR3 has 15 residues. In germline, CDR1 is LNHDA, CDR2 SQIVND (reference sequence). The CDR3 region is CASSIGTINTGELFF. In DNA form, the CDR3 reads TGTGCCAGTAGTATTGGGACTATCAACACCGGGGAGCTGTTTTTT.

This clone has just a few counts. The chain couples TRBV7-2 to TRBJ1-1; unclear D gene. This CDR3 contains 12 residues. The germline V gene has CDR1 SGHTA and CDR2 FQGNSA. V shed 6 bases and J shed 0 bases, with 5 bases lying between them. This CDR3 is CASRIMNTEAFF. For the CDR3, the DNA is TGTGCCAGCAGGATCATGAACACTGAAGCTTTCTTT.

This chain joins TRBV7-8 and TRBJ1-6; no reliable D call. The CDR3 runs to 17 residues. Germline V gives CDR1 SGHVS, CDR2 FQNEAQ. Trimming shortened V by 4 bases and J by 4 bases, and 17 bases separated the two germline ends. The CDR3 nucleotides are TGTGCCAGCAGCTCTGGGAACAGAGTAAATTATAATTCACCCCTCCACTTT. Its protein is CASSSGNRVNYNSPLHF.

The gene calls are TRBV4-1 and TRBJ1-3; D ambiguous. Germline CDR1 MGHRA, CDR2 YSYEKL. Trimming shortened V by 0 bases and J by 0 bases, and 15 bases separated the two germline ends. CDR3 length equals 18 residues. CDR3 in amino acids: CASSQDPLGVFSGNTIYF. The CDR3 DNA follows: TGCGCCAGCAGCCAAGATCCCCTCGGGGTTTTCTCTGGAAACACCATATATTTT.

This clone was recorded once. The J gene is TRBJ2-1, the V gene TRBV7-2; either TRBD1 or TRBD2 may fit D (5 bases each). Germline V gives CDR1 SGHTA, CDR2 FQGNSA. There are 17 residues in the CDR3. V dropped 2 bases and J dropped 6 bases, with 20 bases sitting between them. The CDR3 region has the DNA TGTGCCAGCAGCTTATCGTCTCCTGGGGGAACCCGCAATGAGCAGTTCTTC. Protein sequence: CASSLSSPGGTRNEQFF.

This clone came up a few times. V is TRBV30 and J is TRBJ1-5; D perhaps matches TRBD1 (5 bases). The CDR3 totals 16 residues. Deletions cut 0 bases from V and 4 bases from J, with 16 bases between. Germline CDR1 reads GTSNPN; CDR2 reads SVGIG (reference sequence). CDR3 amino acids: CAWSVGTMDGNQPQHF. The CDR3 DNA reads as TGTGCCTGGAGTGTTGGGACCATGGACGGGAATCAGCCCCAGCATTTT.

CDR3 amino acids: CASSNTIGQGYPPQHF. The CDR3 coding sequence is TGTGCCAGCAGCAACACAATAGGACAGGGCTACCCGCCCCAGCATTTT. This chain connects TRBV28 to TRBJ1-5; 8 bases line up with TRBD1. Germline-derived CDR1 and CDR2 are MDHEN and SYDVKM. This CDR3 has 16 amino acids. J lost 9 bases, V lost 6 bases, and 16 bases had no gene match.